The rows below give T cell receptor beta chains drawn from one sample of a study of blood T cell repertoires in COVID-19. TCRdb keeps only in-frame clones here, not all; method: immunoSEQ multiplex PCR. The sample holds 200,000 to 300,000 clones, about 85% seen once. Sequencing was carried out using peripheral blood. The origin of the receptors is a man under 40 who had recovered from COVID-19. Each CDR3 is given with its conserved first and last residue. Each record gives: clone size, D gene, V gene, J gene, CDR3 protein, CDR3 DNA. A D gene is named only where the DNA matches it firmly. Clone size is shown for a subset of rows, as once, few, many or a class of expanded clone.

-	TRBD2	TRBV18	TRBJ2-2	CASSREGRVPTGELFF	TGTGCCAGCTCACGGGAGGGCCGCGTACCCACCGGGGAGCTGTTTTTT
-	-	TRBV4-1	TRBJ1-6	CASSQTGGSSPLHF	TGCGCCAGCAGCCAAACAGGAGGGTCTTCACCCCTCCACTTT
-	-	TRBV15	TRBJ2-7	CATSREERGMEQYF	TGTGCCACCAGCAGGGAGGAACGGGGTATGGAGCAGTACTTC
-	-	TRBV18	TRBJ1-1	CASSPPSGWTEAFF	TGTGCCAGCTCACCGCCTTCAGGGTGGACTGAAGCTTTCTTT
-	TRBD2	TRBV2	TRBJ2-1	CASRPGLAGDQEQFF	TGTGCCAGCAGGCCGGGACTAGCGGGGGATCAGGAGCAGTTCTTC
-	-	TRBV6-5	TRBJ2-7	CASNAGVPYEQYF	TGTGCCAGCAATGCAGGGGTCCCCTACGAGCAGTACTTC
-	-	TRBV14	TRBJ2-3	CASSHRQTSTDTQYF	TGTGCCAGCAGCCATCGACAGACTAGCACAGATACGCAGTATTTT
-	TRBD1	TRBV10-1	TRBJ2-5	CASRRDRAQETQYF	TGCGCCAGCAGGAGGGACAGGGCACAAGAGACCCAGTACTTC
once	TRBD1	TRBV13	TRBJ1-6	CASSPRQGANSPLHF	TGTGCCAGCAGCCCCAGACAGGGGGCCAATTCACCCCTCCACTTT
-	-	TRBV11-2	TRBJ1-5	CASSPGQTNQPQHF	TGTGCCAGCAGCCCCGGACAGACAAATCAGCCCCAGCATTTT
-	-	TRBV2	TRBJ2-3	CASIRGRFRTDTQYF	TGTGCCAGCATCCGAGGGAGGTTTAGGACAGATACGCAGTATTTT
-	-	TRBV29-1	TRBJ2-5	CSELTDRNQETQYF	TGCAGCGAACTTACGGACAGAAACCAAGAGACCCAGTACTTC
-	TRBD1	TRBV7-3	TRBJ1-1	CASSPTGAKNTEAFF	TGTGCCAGCAGCCCGACAGGGGCAAAGAACACTGAAGCTTTCTTT
-	-	TRBV4-2	TRBJ2-2	CASTSRVRSDTGELFF	TGTGCCAGCACCTCAAGAGTACGTAGCGACACCGGGGAGCTGTTTTTT
once	-	TRBV10-2	TRBJ1-1	CASSLDRDTEAFF	TGCGCCAGCAGCCTCGACAGAGACACTGAAGCTTTCTTT
-	-	TRBV7-6	TRBJ2-1	CASSHRQQVSSYNEQFF	TGTGCCAGCAGCCACCGTCAACAGGTTAGCTCCTACAATGAGCAGTTCTTC